These 25 T cell receptor beta chains share one sample of origin, sequenced in a study of blood T cell repertoires in COVID-19. Repertoires were generated with immunoSEQ multiplex PCR, while TCRdb's copy carries only in-frame clones and drops some. The sample records hundreds of thousands of clones, roughly nine tenths being singletons. Sample: peripheral blood. These receptor sequences come from a man aged 55-75 years who had recovered from COVID-19.

This clone has only a few counts. The chain carries TRBV27 and TRBJ2-2, with D perhaps matching TRBD1 (6 bases). V was pared by 6 bases and J by 2 bases, with 13 bases between. CDR3 size: 15 residues. CDR1 and CDR2 (germline): MNHEY, SMNVEV (reference sequence). CDR3 bases: TGTGCCAGCAGGCCAGGGGTGCACAACACCGGGGAGCTGTTTTTT. Its protein is CASRPGVHNTGELFF.

V gene TRBV3-1 (or the pseudogene TRBV3-2) combines with J gene TRBJ1-6; 9 nucleotides line up with TRBD1. This CDR3 has 14 residues. CDR1 and CDR2 (germline): LGHDT, YNNKEL (reference sequence). The V gene end was trimmed by 4 bases and the J gene end by 10 bases; junction bases not matched to a gene: 5. The CDR3 bases are TGTGCCAGCAGCCCTGGACAGGGGTCGTCACCCCTCCACTTT. Its protein product is CASSPGQGSSPLHF.

V gene TRBV2 combines with J gene TRBJ2-1; the D is unclear. CDR1 is SNHLY, CDR2 FYNNEI, per germline. The V gene lost 10 bases and the J gene lost 10 bases, with 20 bases spanning the gap. The CDR3 extends over 13 amino acids. The CDR3 region has the DNA TGTGCCACCTCTCTCTGGGCAGCCCGGGAGCAGTTCTTC. Its protein is CATSLWAAREQFF.

In its sample, this clone was seen a few times. The genes are TRBV3-1 (or the pseudogene TRBV3-2) and TRBJ1-2; D not resolved. V dropped 3 bases and J dropped 4 bases, with 9 bases sitting between them. Germline lookup yields CDR1 LGHDT and CDR2 YNNKEL (reference sequence). There are 13 residues in the CDR3. CDR3 sequence: CASSHREGYGYTF. Written as DNA, the CDR3 is TGTGCCAGCAGCCACCGGGAGGGCTATGGCTACACCTTC.

The V call is TRBV7-9, the J call TRBJ2-7; D possibly corresponds to TRBD2 (5 bases). Trimming stripped 0 bases from V and 7 bases from J, with 10 bases between. Per germline, CDR1 SEHNR and CDR2 FQNEAQ (reference sequence). This CDR3 spans 13 amino acids. The CDR3 region is CASSLATRSEQYF. For the CDR3, the DNA is TGTGCCAGCAGCTTAGCTACTAGGTCAGAGCAGTACTTC.

The J gene is TRBJ2-7, the V gene TRBV19; TRBD1 agrees at 7 bases. Germline V gives CDR1 LNHDA, CDR2 SQIVND (reference sequence). The CDR3 consists of 14 residues. V dropped 6 bases and J dropped 2; count of bases not matched to a gene: 7. CDR3 sequence reads: CASRPQDRTYEQYF. Written as DNA, the CDR3 is TGTGCCAGTAGACCCCAGGACAGGACCTACGAGCAGTACTTC.

A word on this clone: One end of the junction fails to match germline, which may point to a read error. CDR3 sequence reads: CASNLVGGTGELFF. The CDR3 bases are TGTGCCAGCAACTTAGTAGGGGGCACCGGGGAGCTGTTTTTT. The chain couples TRBV7-2 to TRBJ2-2; maybe TRBD1 (6 bases). CDR3 length: 14 amino acids. Looked up from germline, CDR1 is SGHTA and CDR2 is FQGNSA.

This chain links TRBV7-9 with TRBJ2-2, with TRBD1 as a possible D gene (5 bases). Trimming took off 0 bases at V and 6 bases at J, with 11 bases between the two ends. The CDR3 contains 15 residues. The germline V gene has CDR1 SEHNR and CDR2 FQNEAQ (reference sequence). The CDR3 sequence is CASSLAGARAGELFF. In DNA form, the CDR3 reads TGTGCCAGCAGCTTAGCAGGGGCTAGAGCCGGGGAGCTGTTTTTT.

The V gene is TRBV27, the J gene TRBJ2-1; D may be TRBD1 (6 bases). The CDR3 extends over 14 amino acids. V was trimmed by 6 bases and J by 4 bases, leaving 13 bases between them. Germline V gene data show CDR1 as MNHEY and CDR2 as SMNVEV (reference sequence). The CDR3 spells CASSRRDTYNEQFF. For the CDR3, the DNA is TGTGCCAGCAGCCGACGGGACACTTACAATGAGCAGTTCTTC.

The chain combines TRBV4-1 with TRBJ1-5, with a possible D match to TRBD1 (5 bases). The CDR3 length is 16 residues. V lost 1 base to trimming and J lost 5 bases, with 15 bases between them. CDR1 and CDR2 (germline): MGHRA, YSYEKL. In nucleotides, the CDR3 is TGCGCCAGCAGCCAAGGAAGACCCGGGGGTTATCAGCCCCAGCATTTT. The encoded protein is CASSQGRPGGYQPQHF.

The chain employs TRBV9 and TRBJ1-2; no firm D call. CDR3 length: 11 amino acids. Germline V gene lookup returns CDR1 SGDLS and CDR2 YYNGEE. The ends were cut back, 7 bases at V and 4 bases at J, with 8 bases in the middle. CDR3 in amino acids: CASFGVYGYTF. The CDR3 DNA follows: TGTGCCAGCTTCGGGGTCTATGGCTACACCTTC.

J is TRBJ1-1 and V is TRBV29-1; D remains unclear. Germline CDR1 is SQVTM and CDR2 is ANQGSEA. The germline V and J ends were trimmed by 7 bases and 1 base, with 4 bases remaining between them. The CDR3 spans 10 residues. For the CDR3, the DNA is TGCAGCGGCGGGAACACTGAAGCTTTCTTT. Protein sequence: CSGGNTEAFF.

The chain has TRBV6-2 or TRBV6-3 and TRBJ2-5, with 12 nucleotides matching TRBD2. Trimming removed 2 bases from V and 3 bases from J; junction bases left unmatched: 10. Germline values: CDR1 MNHEY, CDR2 SVGEGT. CDR3 length: 18 amino acids. CDR3 in amino acids: CASSYGTSGPSGKETQYF. In DNA, the CDR3 is TGTGCCAGCAGTTACGGGACTAGCGGGCCGTCGGGTAAAGAGACCCAGTACTTC.

The chain employs TRBV19 and TRBJ2-5; the D gene is possibly TRBD2 (7 bases). Per germline, CDR1 LNHDA and CDR2 SQIVND (reference sequence). This CDR3 comprises 14 residues. Trimming cost V 6 bases and J 5 bases, with 16 bases left between them. The CDR3 DNA sequence: TGTGCCAGTAGGGAACAGGGAGGGCAGGAGACCCAGTACTTC. As protein: CASREQGGQETQYF. Supplemented by reference TRBV19 and TRBJ2-5, the full variable domain reads DGGITQSPKYLFRKEGQNVTLSCEQNLNHDAMYWYRQDPGQGLRLIYYSQIVNDFQKGDIAEGYSVSREKKESFPLTVTSAQKNPTAFYLCASREQGGQETQYFGPGTRLLVL.

The J gene is TRBJ2-1, the V gene TRBV19; 9 bases align to TRBD1. Germline V CDR1 and CDR2: LNHDA, SQIVND (reference sequence). After removal of 8 bases from V and 2 bases from J, the junction contained 7 bases not matched to a gene. This CDR3 has 15 amino acids. The DNA of the CDR3 is TGTGCCAGTGCCCGGGACAGGGTACCCTACAATGAGCAGTTCTTC. Residues: CASARDRVPYNEQFF.

The chain has TRBV7-9 and TRBJ2-1; D may be TRBD2 (6 bases). CDR3 size: 16 residues. With 8 bases removed from V and 6 bases from J, the gap between germline ends came to 23 bases. Germline loops: CDR1 SEHNR, CDR2 FQNEAQ (reference sequence). CDR3 sequence reads: CASRALSGTPANEQFF. CDR3 DNA: TGTGCCAGCCGAGCCCTCTCCGGGACTCCGGCCAATGAGCAGTTCTTC.

This clone was detected only a few times. The chain combines TRBV11-1 with TRBJ2-3, with TRBD2 matching over 7 bases. Germline values: CDR1 SGHAT, CDR2 FQDESV (reference sequence). J lost 2 bases, V lost 5 bases, and 10 bases had no gene match. This CDR3 is 16 amino acids long. CDR3 nucleotide sequence: TGTGCCAGCAGCGGTCGGCGGGGGATCCTCACAGATACGCAGTATTTT. It specifies CASSGRRGILTDTQYF.

The chain employs TRBV10-3 and TRBJ1-2; D uncertain. This CDR3 is built from 14 residues. The V gene lost 3 bases and the J gene lost 5 bases, with 13 bases spanning the gap. CDR1 ENHRY and CDR2 SYGVKD come from the germline V gene. The CDR3 DNA reads TGTGCCATCAGTGACCCAGACGGGAGATATGGCTACACCTTC. Translation: CAISDPDGRYGYTF.

CDR3 coding DNA: TGTGCCAGCAGGGACATAAGGTACACCTACGAGCAGTACTTC. It specifies CASRDIRYTYEQYF. The chain has TRBV27 and TRBJ2-7; tentatively, D is TRBD1 (5 bases). Trimming left V 6 bases short and J 2 bases short, with 14 bases between. CDR1 is MNHEY and CDR2 is SMNVEV in the germline V gene (reference sequence). The CDR3 is 14 amino acids.

The chain links TRBV5-4 to TRBJ2-3; a possible D gene is TRBD2 (6 bases). V lost 6 bases and J lost 5, with 16 bases in between. Germline-derived CDR1 and CDR2 are SGHNT and YYREEE (reference sequence). CDR3 length: 14 residues. The CDR3, as DNA: TGTGCCAGCACAACTGTACTGGGAGGAGATACGCAGTATTTT. Protein product: CASTTVLGGDTQYF.

V and J are TRBV11-3 and TRBJ2-7; 8 bases map to TRBD1. The V segment lost 0 bases and the J segment 3 bases; nucleotides outside the gene matches: 1. The CDR3 is 14 residues long. Germline V gene sequence: CDR1 SGHNT, CDR2 YENEEA. Written as DNA, the CDR3 is TGTGCCAGCAGCTTAGACAGGGGGCACTACGAGCAGTACTTC. It codes for CASSLDRGHYEQYF.

The V call is TRBV12-3 or TRBV12-4, the J call TRBJ2-7; the match to TRBD1 covers 7 bases. After removal of 8 bases from V and 3 bases from J, the junction contained 4 bases not matched to a gene. The CDR3 extends over 12 amino acids. CDR3 sequence reads: CASGRQGYEQYF. The CDR3 DNA follows: TGTGCCAGCGGGCGACAGGGCTACGAGCAGTACTTC.

In its sample, this clone was seen a few times. This chain connects TRBV9 to TRBJ1-6; TRBD1 might be the D (6 bases). The germline V gene encodes CDR1 SGDLS and CDR2 YYNGEE. V gave up 0 bases and J gave up 6 bases, with 7 bases separating them. The length of the CDR3 is 14 residues. The CDR3 loop is CASSVAGANSPLHF. CDR3 DNA sequence: TGTGCCAGCAGCGTAGCAGGGGCTAATTCACCCCTCCACTTT.

J is TRBJ1-5 and V is TRBV19; the D is unclear. The CDR3 has 13 residues. Germline CDR1 LNHDA, CDR2 SQIVND (reference sequence). Trimming took off 8 bases at V and 0 bases at J, with 8 bases between the two ends. In nucleotides, the CDR3 is TGTGCCAGTTCAAAAAATAGCAATCAGCCCCAGCATTTT. Amino acid sequence: CASSKNSNQPQHF.

The J gene is TRBJ2-6, the V gene TRBV19; TRBD1 aligns across 7 bases. V lost 4 bases and J lost 0; bases outside the gene matches: 15. Per the germline V gene, CDR1 is LNHDA and CDR2 is SQIVND (reference sequence). The CDR3 contains 20 residues. The chain's CDR3 is CASSTQNRGLVSSGANVLTF. CDR3 DNA: TGTGCCAGTAGTACCCAGAACAGGGGCCTGGTTAGCTCTGGGGCCAACGTCCTGACTTTC.